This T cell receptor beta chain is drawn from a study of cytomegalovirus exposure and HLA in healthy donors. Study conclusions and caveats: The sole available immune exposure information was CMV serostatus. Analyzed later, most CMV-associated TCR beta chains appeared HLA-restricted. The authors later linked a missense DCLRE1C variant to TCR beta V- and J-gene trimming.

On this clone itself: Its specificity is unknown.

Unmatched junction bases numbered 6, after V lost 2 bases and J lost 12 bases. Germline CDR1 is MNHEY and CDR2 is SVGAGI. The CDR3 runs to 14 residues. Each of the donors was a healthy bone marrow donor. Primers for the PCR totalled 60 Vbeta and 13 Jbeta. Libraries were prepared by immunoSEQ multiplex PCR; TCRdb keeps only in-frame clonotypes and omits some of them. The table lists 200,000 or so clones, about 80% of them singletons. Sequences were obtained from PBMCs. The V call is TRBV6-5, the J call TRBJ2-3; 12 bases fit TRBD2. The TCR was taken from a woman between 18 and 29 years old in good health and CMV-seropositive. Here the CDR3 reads CASSYGLAGISQYF. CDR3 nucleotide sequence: TGTGCCAGCAGTTACGGACTAGCGGGGATATCACAGTATTTT.